The next 24 T cell receptor beta chains were all read from a single sample in a study of radiotherapy plus CTLA-4 blockade in lung cancer. Data came from immunoSEQ multiplex PCR; TCRdb stores just in-frame clones and leaves some out. Seen here are some 94,000 clones, approximately 82% observed once, and the top ten hold 25%. The sample consisted of peripheral blood, taken from a patient treated with radiotherapy plus ipilimumab. These receptors all come from a human donor with non-small cell lung cancer that progressed on radiotherapy plus ipilimumab.

V usage is TRBV7-9 and J usage is TRBJ2-2; D gene unclear. CDR3 length: 16 amino acids. Germline CDR1 is SEHNR and CDR2 is FQNEAQ (reference sequence). The ends were cut back, 1 base at V and 4 bases at J, with 13 bases in the middle. CDR3 sequence reads: CASSLGRLRATGELFF. The CDR3 DNA is TGTGCCAGCAGCTTAGGTCGACTTCGCGCCACCGGGGAGCTGTTTTTT.

The chain is built from TRBV11-2 and TRBJ2-7, with D unclear. The CDR3 has 12 amino acids. Germline V gene lookup returns CDR1 SGHAT and CDR2 FQNNGV. V dropped 5 bases and J dropped 12 bases, with 17 bases sitting between them. The CDR3 reads CASSPTQSSAYV. The CDR3 DNA reads as TGTGCCAGCAGCCCAACCCAGTCGTCCGCGTACGTC.

This chain's CDR3 is CASSLAAGDYEQYV. The CDR3 bases are TGCGCCAGCAGCTTGGCCGCTGGGGACTACGAGCAGTACGTC. The chain is built from TRBV5-1 and TRBJ2-7; D is unclear. V lost 0 bases and J 3 bases, leaving 10 bases between the germline ends. CDR3 length equals 14 residues. Germline CDR1 SGHRS, CDR2 YFSETQ.

This chain joins TRBV29-1 and TRBJ2-5; D gene uncertain. The CDR3 consists of 9 residues. The V gene lost 4 bases and the J gene lost 4 bases, with 1 base spanning the gap. The germline CDR1 and CDR2 sequences are SQVTM and ANQGSEA. CDR3 loop: CSVGETQYF. The CDR3 DNA sequence: TGCAGCGTTGGAGAGACCCAGTACTTC. The variable domain in full, completed from reference TRBV29-1 and TRBJ2-5, reads SAVISQKPSRDICQRGTSLTIQCQVDSQVTMMFWYRQQPGQSLTLIATANQGSEATYESGFVIDKFPISRPNLTFSTLTVSNMSPEDSSIYLCSVGETQYFGPGTRLLVL.

The rearrangement uses TRBV6-5 and TRBJ2-3, with a possible D match to TRBD2 (6 bases). CDR3 length: 13 amino acids. V lost 6 bases to trimming and J lost 0 bases, with 7 bases between them. Germline V gene lookup returns CDR1 MNHEY and CDR2 SVGAGI. The CDR3 nucleotides read TGTGCCAGCAGGGGACTGAGCACAGATACGCAGTATTTT. Translating gives CASRGLSTDTQYF.

This clone was detected a few times. The same CDR3 also results from other DNA sequences found in this sample. This rearrangement joins TRBV28 to TRBJ2-7; D gene ambiguous. The V end lost 2 bases, the J end lost 4 bases, and 3 bases lay between the germline ends. There are 11 residues in the CDR3. The germline V gene has CDR1 MDHEN and CDR2 SYDVKM. CDR3 protein: CASSLGYEQYF. CDR3 coding DNA: TGTGCCAGCAGTTTAGGGTACGAGCAGTACTTC.

This clone was counted once. This chain links TRBV19 with TRBJ2-5, with TRBD2 matching over 9 bases. The V gene's germline CDR1 is LNHDA and CDR2 SQIVND (reference sequence). This CDR3 has 14 amino acids. The V gene end was trimmed by 4 bases and the J gene end by 5 bases; junction bases not matched to a gene: 5. For the CDR3, the DNA is TGTGCCAGTAGTAGCGGGAGGGCCGAGGAGACCCAGTACTTC. This sequence encodes CASSSGRAEETQYF.

The chain carries TRBV5-4 and TRBJ2-1, with 10 bases lining up with TRBD2. This CDR3 region has 17 residues. Germline V lookup: CDR1 SGHNT, CDR2 YYREEE (reference sequence). The V segment lost 2 bases and the J segment 0 bases; nucleotides outside the gene matches: 5. The CDR3 is CASSFLAGVHSYNEQFF. In DNA form, the CDR3 reads TGTGCCAGCAGCTTTCTAGCGGGAGTTCACTCCTACAATGAGCAGTTCTTC.

This chain connects TRBV6-1 to TRBJ1-2; weak D call: TRBD1 (5 bases). Between the trimmed V and J ends, which lost 2 bases and 7 bases, there was a span of 14 bases. The CDR3 loop spans 14 amino acids. Germline V gene data show CDR1 as MNHNS and CDR2 as SASEGT. The CDR3 DNA reads TGTGCCAGCAGTGAAAGCTGGGGGGTCGCTGGCTACACCTTC. Residues: CASSESWGVAGYTF.

The V gene is TRBV19, the J gene TRBJ1-4, with D tentatively TRBD1 (5 bases). The CDR3 covers 15 residues. V was shortened by 3 bases and J by 5 bases, with 13 bases between the two germline ends. In germline, CDR1 is LNHDA, CDR2 SQIVND (reference sequence). The CDR3 DNA is TGTGCCAGTAGTATGCAAGGACACTCCAATGAAAAACTGTTTTTT. This sequence encodes CASSMQGHSNEKLFF.

The V call is TRBV10-3, the J call TRBJ2-5; D may be TRBD1 (5 bases). Germline lookup yields CDR1 ENHRY and CDR2 SYGVKD. V lost 9 bases, J lost 0 bases, and 8 bases lay in between. This CDR3 contains 12 residues. The CDR3 spells CAIKDNQETQYF. CDR3 in DNA: TGTGCCATTAAGGACAACCAAGAGACCCAGTACTTC.

V and J are TRBV5-8 and TRBJ1-2, with a possible D match to TRBD1 (5 bases). The CDR3 has 15 residues. Germline V gene sequence: CDR1 SGHTS, CDR2 YDEGEE. V was clipped by 2 bases and J by 3 bases, with 14 bases between them. The CDR3 sequence: CASSFPGDPDYGYTF. The CDR3 DNA reads TGTGCCAGCAGCTTTCCGGGGGACCCAGACTATGGCTACACCTTC.

CDR3 in amino acids: CASSLSGGAVYGYTF. DNA of the CDR3: TGTGCCAGCAGTTTATCGGGGGGGGCGGTTTATGGCTACACCTTC. The chain carries TRBV27 and TRBJ1-2; the D gene is possibly TRBD1 (6 bases). CDR3 length: 15 residues. Trimming pared 0 bases from V and 5 bases from J, leaving 13 bases between. The germline CDR1 and CDR2 sequences are MNHEY and SMNVEV (reference sequence).

The gene calls are TRBV7-8 and TRBJ1-4, with D tentatively TRBD1 (5 bases). Trimming shortened V by 5 bases and J by 11 bases, and 12 bases separated the two germline ends. Germline-derived CDR1 and CDR2 are SGHVS and FQNEAQ. This CDR3 region has 12 residues. The DNA for the CDR3 is TGTGCCAGCAGCCAACGCCGGGGGAAACTGTTTTTT. Amino acids: CASSQRRGKLFF.

The chain combines TRBV7-2 with TRBJ2-1, with 9 bases matching TRBD2. There are 11 residues in the CDR3. The germline V gene has CDR1 SGHTA and CDR2 FQGNSA. With 5 bases clipped from V and 16 bases from J, the junction kept 6 bases outside the gene matches. DNA of the CDR3: TGTGCCAGCAGCCCCCGGACTAGCGTTTTCTTC. Protein sequence: CASSPRTSVFF.

This clone was seen a handful of times. The rearrangement links TRBV29-1 to TRBJ1-3, with unresolved D. Germline CDR1 is SQVTM and CDR2 is ANQGSEA. The CDR3 contains 11 residues. V was trimmed by 7 bases and J by 7 bases, leaving 11 bases between them. Here the CDR3 DNA reads TGCAGCGCAAACGTTGGTAACACCATATATTTT. Its translation is CSANVGNTIYF.

The rearrangement links TRBV7-9 to TRBJ2-3, with TRBD2 as a possible D gene (6 bases). The CDR3 runs to 14 residues. Germline V lookup: CDR1 SEHNR, CDR2 FQNEAQ (reference sequence). With 2 bases removed from V and 4 bases from J, the gap between germline ends came to 10 bases. The CDR3 DNA is TGTGCCAGCAGCTTACCGGGAGCGCCAGATACGCAGTATTTT. Protein sequence: CASSLPGAPDTQYF.

This clone was found once. The V and J genes are TRBV11-3 and TRBJ2-1; D ambiguous. The ends were cut back, 4 bases at V and 0 bases at J, with 13 bases in the middle. Germline V lookup: CDR1 SGHNT, CDR2 YENEEA. There are 16 residues in the CDR3. The CDR3 spells CASSSKDGSSYNEQFF. The CDR3 nucleotides read TGTGCCAGCAGCTCCAAGGACGGTAGCTCCTACAATGAGCAGTTCTTC.

Points on this clone: At the DNA level, this CDR3 is encoded by other sequences in the same sample as well. The genes are TRBV15 and TRBJ2-1; tentatively, D is TRBD1 (5 bases). With 3 bases removed from V and 4 bases from J, the gap between germline ends came to 7 bases. CDR3 size: 13 residues. Germline CDR1 and CDR2: LNHNV and YYDKDF (reference sequence). The CDR3 nucleotides read TGTGCCACCAGCAGCAGGGTTTACAATGAGCAGTTCTTC. This codes for CATSSRVYNEQFF.

The V gene is TRBV2, the J gene TRBJ2-3; 7 nucleotides align to TRBD2. The CDR3 extends over 16 amino acids. Germline CDR1 reads SNHLY; CDR2 reads FYNNEI. The ends lost 3 bases at V and 5 bases at J; junction bases unmatched: 11. The CDR3 region has the DNA TGTGCCAGCAGTGATCGGGGGAGGGCCGCACAAGATACGCAGTATTTT. It codes for CASSDRGRAAQDTQYF.

J is TRBJ2-3 and V is TRBV6-1; D remains unclear. V dropped 5 bases and J dropped 3 bases, with 12 bases sitting between them. The CDR3 runs 14 residues. Germline V CDR1 and CDR2: MNHNS, SASEGT. The CDR3: CASSKESLTDTQYF. CDR3 nucleotides: TGTGCCAGCAGTAAAGAGAGTTTGACAGATACGCAGTATTTT.

The chain has TRBV4-1 and TRBJ2-2; perhaps TRBD1 as D (5 bases). In germline, CDR1 is MGHRA, CDR2 YSYEKL. This CDR3 is 14 amino acids long. Trimming stripped 9 bases from V and 0 bases from J, with 11 bases between. The CDR3 loop is CASSDIANTGELFF. In DNA form, the CDR3 reads TGCGCCAGTTCGGACATCGCGAACACCGGGGAGCTGTTTTTT.

This chain links TRBV15 with TRBJ1-4, with D perhaps matching TRBD1 (5 bases). Deletions cut 0 bases from V and 7 bases from J, with 15 bases between. CDR3 length: 16 residues. Germline V gives CDR1 LNHNV, CDR2 YYDKDF (reference sequence). The CDR3 sequence: CATSRESGLGSEKLFF. In nucleotides, the CDR3 is TGTGCCACCAGCAGAGAATCGGGGCTTGGGTCTGAAAAACTGTTTTTT.

This chain uses TRBV7-8 with TRBJ2-3; maybe TRBD2 (7 bases). CDR3 length: 15 amino acids. Germline CDR1 reads SGHVS; CDR2 reads FQNEAQ. V was shortened by 5 bases and J by 5 bases, with 17 bases between the two germline ends. The CDR3 DNA is TGTGCCAGCAGCCCGAGGCGGGGGCGGGAAGATACGCAGTATTTT. Translated, it gives CASSPRRGREDTQYF.